The clone carrying this T cell receptor beta chain was observed a handful of times. Antigen unknown. TCRdb re-analysed the 5' RACE reads in MiXCR, keeping a single row per CDR3 protein. The data contain around 160,000 distinct CDR3 sequences, 9.5% to 13% of them singletons. The sample belongs to a study of T-cell memory formation after mild COVID-19. Study at large: Among the donors, TCR clusters were largely specific to each donor. Study results and caveats: CD8+ contracting clones occupied EMRA, while CD4+ ones occupied mainly CM and EM. Day 15 to 85 contracting clones showed balanced CD4/CD8; later expanders leaned CD4+. Pre-infection memory showed some responding clones, and this suggested that cross-reactive memory joined.

Germline CDR1 reads LGHDT; CDR2 reads YNNKEL (reference sequence). V gave up 0 bases and J gave up 6 bases; unmatched junction bases: 14. The CDR3 covers 18 residues. The chain is built from TRBV3-1 and TRBJ1-5; 7 nucleotides agree with TRBD1. The material sequenced was PBMCs or a T cell subset sorted from them (not recorded which). The sequence derives from a man younger than 35 who had mild COVID-19 (a few samples of this study predate the infection). Cell type and time point are not known. The CDR3 nucleotides read TGTGCCAGCAGCCAAGAGACCCCATTGACAGGGTTGGGTCAGCCCCAGCATTTT. Translation gives CASSQETPLTGLGQPQHF.